The 25 T cell receptor beta chains given below trace back to one sample, sequenced in a study of T cell changes during pregnancy in multiple sclerosis. Profiled with immunoSEQ multiplex PCR; TCRdb holds only in-frame clones, not every one. The table records about 38,000 clones, more than 85% of them present only once. Material: CD8+ T cells from peripheral blood mononuclear cells, obtained after pregnancy. The receptors stem from a female donor with multiple sclerosis, enrolled in a pregnancy study.

This chain connects TRBV27 to TRBJ1-3; D unresolved. The CDR3 extends over 14 amino acids. CDR1 MNHEY and CDR2 SMNVEV come from the germline V gene (reference sequence). V was cut by 8 bases and J by 8 bases, with 19 bases left in between. The CDR3 reads CASSVSGRMDTIYF. The DNA for the CDR3 is TGTGCCAGCTCAGTTTCCGGCAGGATGGACACCATATATTTT.

The rearrangement joins TRBV9 to TRBJ2-1, with TRBD2 as a possible D gene (6 bases). V was trimmed by 0 bases and J by 9 bases, leaving 7 bases between them. The CDR3 runs 12 residues. Germline V lookup: CDR1 SGDLS, CDR2 YYNGEE. In DNA, the CDR3 is TGTGCCAGCAGCGTAGCGGGAGTTGAGCAGTTCTTC. This codes for CASSVAGVEQFF.

This clone showed up just once. The gene calls are TRBV11-2 and TRBJ2-3; 12 bases are a match to TRBD2. V was pared by 0 bases and J by 1 base, with 11 bases of the junction left unmatched. Germline V gene lookup returns CDR1 SGHAT and CDR2 FQNNGV. There are 20 residues in the CDR3. CDR3 amino acids: CASSLDEGGLAGRRTDTQYF. Written as DNA, the CDR3 is TGTGCCAGCAGCTTAGATGAAGGGGGACTAGCGGGCCGGCGCACAGATACGCAGTATTTT.

The V and J genes are TRBV7-9 and TRBJ2-3; TRBD2 aligns across 10 bases. Trimming removed 4 bases from V and 2 bases from J; junction bases left unmatched: 3. CDR1 and CDR2 (germline): SEHNR, FQNEAQ (reference sequence). This CDR3 has 15 amino acids. The CDR3 DNA reads TGTGCCAGCAGCTATAGCGGGGGGCCCACAGATACGCAGTATTTT. Protein product: CASSYSGGPTDTQYF.

The CDR3 reads CATSVAGRHSEQYF. DNA of the CDR3: TGTGCCACCAGTGTAGCGGGTCGCCATTCGGAGCAGTACTTC. The rearrangement uses TRBV15 and TRBJ2-7; the match to TRBD2 covers 7 bases. V lost 6 bases, J lost 7 bases, and 12 bases stayed unmatched. This CDR3 spans 14 amino acids. Germline V gene data show CDR1 as LNHNV and CDR2 as YYDKDF (reference sequence).

The chain employs TRBV10-3 and TRBJ2-4, with 11 bases fitting TRBD1. V was pared by 4 bases and J by 8 bases, with 10 bases of the junction left unmatched. Germline loops: CDR1 ENHRY, CDR2 SYGVKD. The CDR3 has 16 amino acids. The CDR3 spells CAISGGTGGERDIQYF. Written as DNA, the CDR3 is TGTGCCATCAGTGGCGGGACAGGGGGTGAACGGGACATTCAGTACTTC.

The V and J genes are TRBV18 and TRBJ2-5; D might be TRBD2 (5 bases). The CDR3 totals 11 residues. Germline-derived CDR1 and CDR2 are KGHSH and LQKENI. V was shortened by 6 bases and J by 5 bases, with 7 bases between the two germline ends. The CDR3 DNA reads TGTGCCAGCTCGGGCGGGGAGACCCAGTACTTC. It translates to CASSGGETQYF.

This clone occurred once. The CDR3 region is CAISDKTGTEAFF. The CDR3 nucleotides read TGTGCCATCAGTGACAAGACAGGGACTGAAGCTTTCTTT. V gene TRBV10-3 combines with J gene TRBJ1-1, with 7 bases lining up with TRBD1. Germline CDR1 reads ENHRY; CDR2 reads SYGVKD. This CDR3 comprises 13 residues. V trimming: 3 bases; J trimming: 5 bases; junction bases outside the gene matches: 3.

This chain connects TRBV28 to TRBJ2-7; 8 positions match TRBD1. V gave up 3 bases and J gave up 6 bases; unmatched junction bases: 1. The CDR3 totals 12 residues. Germline assignment: CDR1 MDHEN and CDR2 SYDVKM. The CDR3 reads CASSFGTGEQYF. CDR3 bases: TGTGCCAGCAGTTTCGGGACAGGCGAGCAGTACTTC.

This chain joins TRBV19 and TRBJ2-5; 7 bases are shared with TRBD1. V shed 5 bases and J 6 bases; nucleotides not matched to a gene: 9. This CDR3 is built from 14 residues. Germline values: CDR1 LNHDA, CDR2 SQIVND (reference sequence). The CDR3 DNA follows: TGTGCCAGTAGTCCTCCAGACAGGGTGAAGACCCAGTACTTC. This sequence encodes CASSPPDRVKTQYF.

The CDR3 reads CASSPESSYNEQFF. CDR3 nucleotide sequence: TGTGCCAGCAGCCCGGAGAGCTCCTACAATGAGCAGTTCTTC. The V call is TRBV4-2, the J call TRBJ2-1; D unclear. The CDR3 runs to 14 residues. Trimming left V 4 bases short and J 0 bases short, with 7 bases between. Germline CDR1 and CDR2: LGHNA and YNFKEQ.

V usage is TRBV5-1 and J usage is TRBJ1-1, with 10 bases matching TRBD1. The V segment lost 2 bases and the J segment 4 bases; nucleotides outside the gene matches: 2. From germline, CDR1 is SGHRS and CDR2 YFSETQ. The CDR3 covers 14 residues. The CDR3 is CASSLGQGVTEAFF. The CDR3 bases are TGCGCCAGCAGCTTAGGACAGGGGGTCACTGAAGCTTTCTTT. The whole variable domain, filled in from reference TRBV5-1 and TRBJ1-1, reads KAGVTQTPRYLIKTRGQQVTLSCSPISGHRSVSWYQQTPGQGLQFLFEYFSETQRNKGNFPGRFSGRQFSNSRSEMNVSTLELGDSALYLCASSLGQGVTEAFFGQGTRLTVV.

The J gene is TRBJ1-2, the V gene TRBV9; 7 bases fit TRBD1. Trimming took 0 bases from V and 8 from J; bases not matched to a gene: 10. The length of the CDR3 is 15 residues. The V gene's germline CDR1 is SGDLS and CDR2 YYNGEE. CDR3 amino acids: CASSVGGDRRLGYTF. CDR3 DNA: TGTGCCAGCAGCGTAGGTGGGGACAGACGTTTGGGCTACACCTTC.

The rearrangement uses TRBV7-9 and TRBJ2-5; D call uncertain. The germline V gene encodes CDR1 SEHNR and CDR2 FQNEAQ (reference sequence). CDR3 length: 11 residues. The germline V and J ends were trimmed by 4 bases and 5 bases, with 5 bases remaining between them. Written as DNA, the CDR3 is TGTGCCAGCAGCTCCGGGGAGACCCAGTACTTC. This codes for CASSSGETQYF.

The gene calls are TRBV28 and TRBJ1-4; D gene ambiguous. V dropped 7 bases and J dropped 6 bases, with 12 bases sitting between them. The CDR3 is made up of 13 amino acids. Per germline, CDR1 MDHEN and CDR2 SYDVKM. CDR3 DNA sequence: TGTGCCAGCAAAAACGGGAAGGATGAAAAACTGTTTTTT. Translated, it gives CASKNGKDEKLFF.

The J gene is TRBJ1-2, the V gene TRBV9; the D gene is possibly TRBD1 (6 bases). The CDR3 totals 18 residues. Germline V lookup: CDR1 SGDLS, CDR2 YYNGEE. The V gene lost 3 bases and the J gene lost 4 bases, with 25 bases spanning the gap. In nucleotides, the CDR3 is TGTGCCAGCAGCGATTCGACAGGAGTCGAGGGGATACTCTATGGCTACACCTTC. Its translation: CASSDSTGVEGILYGYTF. The full variable domain, completed using reference TRBV9 and TRBJ1-2, is DSGVTQTPKHLITATGQRVTLRCSPRSGDLSVYWYQQSLDQGLQFLIQYYNGEERAKGNILERFSAQQFPDLHSELNLSSLELGDSALYFCASSDSTGVEGILYGYTFGSGTRLTVV.

The chain joins TRBV5-6 to TRBJ2-3; tentatively, D is TRBD2 (6 bases). The CDR3 contains 17 residues. Germline CDR1 SGHDT, CDR2 YYEEEE. V lost 0 bases, J lost 6 bases, and 20 bases lay in between. This CDR3 reads CASSLDILAGRPDTQYF. DNA for the CDR3: TGTGCCAGCAGCTTGGATATTTTGGCGGGAAGGCCCGATACGCAGTATTTT. The variable domain in full, with the rest retrieved from reference TRBV5-6 and TRBJ2-3, is DAGVTQSPTHLIKTRGQQVTLRCSPKSGHDTVSWYQQALGQGPQFIFQYYEEEERQRGNFPDRFSGHQFPNYSSELNVNALLLGDSALYLCASSLDILAGRPDTQYFGPGTRLTVL.

V and J are TRBV5-1 and TRBJ2-2, with D perhaps TRBD2 (6 bases). The CDR3 length is 16 residues. In germline, CDR1 is SGHRS, CDR2 YFSETQ. V lost 1 base to trimming and J lost 5 bases, with 15 bases between them. The CDR3: CASSLTVEGSTGELFF. The CDR3 region has the DNA TGCGCCAGCAGCTTGACGGTGGAGGGGAGTACCGGGGAGCTGTTTTTT.

The V and J genes are TRBV27 and TRBJ1-2, with D perhaps TRBD1 (6 bases). Trimming removed 5 bases from V and 4 bases from J, with 14 bases in between. The CDR3 extends over 14 amino acids. CDR1 is MNHEY, CDR2 SMNVEV, per germline (reference sequence). CDR3 region: CASSPTGVGYGYTF. CDR3 coding DNA: TGTGCCAGCAGTCCGACAGGTGTAGGCTATGGCTACACCTTC.

This clone was recorded a few times. The CDR3 nucleotides are TGTGCCAGCAGCTTTCTGTGGCGACAGGGGGCCGGGTATGGCTACACCTTC. The encoded protein is CASSFLWRQGAGYGYTF. The chain joins TRBV13 to TRBJ1-2; 10 positions match TRBD1. The V gene end was trimmed by 3 bases and the J gene end by 5 bases; junction bases not matched to a gene: 12. This CDR3 is built from 17 residues. The germline gives CDR1 PRHDT, CDR2 FYEKMQ (reference sequence). The full variable domain, its missing parts supplied by reference TRBV13 and TRBJ1-2, is AAGVIQSPRHLIKEKRETATLKCYPIPRHDTVYWYQQGPGQDPQFLISFYEKMQSDKGSIPDRFSAQQFSDYHSELNMSSLELGDSALYFCASSFLWRQGAGYGYTFGSGTRLTVV.

V gene TRBV30 combines with J gene TRBJ1-1; the match to TRBD1 covers 7 bases. V shed 1 base, J shed 4 bases, and the junction held 3 bases outside the gene matches. The CDR3 consists of 13 residues. The V gene's germline CDR1 is GTSNPN and CDR2 SVGIG (reference sequence). Written as DNA, the CDR3 is TGTGCCTGGAGTGAACAGGGGAGCACTGAAGCTTTCTTT. It translates to CAWSEQGSTEAFF.

V is TRBV10-3 and J is TRBJ1-2; TRBD1 matches 7 bases. The CDR3 is made up of 16 amino acids. Per the germline V gene, CDR1 is ENHRY and CDR2 is SYGVKD. V lost 3 bases and J lost 9; bases outside the gene matches: 16. This CDR3 is CAISDPPPTGPQRYTF. CDR3 in DNA: TGTGCCATCAGTGACCCCCCTCCGACAGGGCCGCAGCGCTACACCTTC.

CDR3 protein: CASSPRTSGTEQYF. The DNA for the CDR3 is TGTGCCAGCAGCCCCCGGACTAGCGGGACCGAGCAGTACTTC. This sequence joins TRBV7-6 and TRBJ2-7, with 12 nucleotides matching TRBD2. Germline V gene data show CDR1 as SGHVS and CDR2 as FNYEAQ. The CDR3 has 14 residues. The V segment lost 5 bases and the J segment 6 bases; nucleotides outside the gene matches: 5.

The chain links TRBV6-5 to TRBJ1-1, with TRBD1 identical over 9 bases. Trimming cost V 0 bases and J 4 bases; bases outside gene matches: 3. Per germline, CDR1 MNHEY and CDR2 SVGAGI. The CDR3 spans 15 residues. DNA of the CDR3: TGTGCCAGCAGTTACTCGATGACAGGGGGCACTGAAGCTTTCTTT. Protein product: CASSYSMTGGTEAFF.

The V gene is TRBV7-3, the J gene TRBJ2-2; TRBD2 matches 13 bases. Losses at the gene ends were 5 bases for V and 2 bases for J; bases not matched to a gene: 5. Looked up from germline, CDR1 is SGHTA and CDR2 is FQGTGA. This CDR3 contains 17 residues. This CDR3 reads CASSPLAGGVNTGELFF. CDR3 DNA: TGTGCCAGCAGCCCACTAGCGGGGGGGGTTAACACCGGGGAGCTGTTTTTT.